This T cell receptor (beta chain) was recorded in a study of radiation and T cells in renal cell carcinoma. Across the study: Nephrectomy followed 15 Gy stereotactic body radiation by 4 weeks. General study findings and limits: Baseline intratumoral clonotype presence is unknown without pretreatment biopsies. Top tumor clonotypes rose in blood 2 weeks post-radiation, then contracted.

Libraries were prepared by immunoSEQ multiplex PCR; TCRdb keeps only in-frame clonotypes and omits some of them. Among just over 150,000 clones, approximately 88% were seen once, and the ten largest hold 10% to 15%. Germline-derived CDR1 and CDR2 are MRHNA and SNTAGT. The CDR3 contains 17 residues. After removal of 0 bases from V and 7 bases from J, the junction contained 12 bases not matched to a gene. The time point is: blood 2 weeks post-SBRT. Treatment denoted: 15 Gy SBRT to primary tumor, nephrectomy 4 weeks later. Blood was sampled at baseline, 2 weeks and 4 weeks after SBRT. Concerning this clone itself: Its antigen is unknown.

The chain has TRBV6-4 and TRBJ2-1, with 7 bases that match TRBD2. The receptor comes from a woman between 50 and 59 years old with renal cell carcinoma. The sequencing here drew on blood, taken from a patient whose treatment included radiotherapy and nephrectomy. This chain's CDR3 is CASSDSGLALAENEQFF. In nucleotides, the CDR3 is TGTGCCAGCAGTGACTCGGGTCTGGCGCTAGCGGAGAATGAGCAGTTCTTC.